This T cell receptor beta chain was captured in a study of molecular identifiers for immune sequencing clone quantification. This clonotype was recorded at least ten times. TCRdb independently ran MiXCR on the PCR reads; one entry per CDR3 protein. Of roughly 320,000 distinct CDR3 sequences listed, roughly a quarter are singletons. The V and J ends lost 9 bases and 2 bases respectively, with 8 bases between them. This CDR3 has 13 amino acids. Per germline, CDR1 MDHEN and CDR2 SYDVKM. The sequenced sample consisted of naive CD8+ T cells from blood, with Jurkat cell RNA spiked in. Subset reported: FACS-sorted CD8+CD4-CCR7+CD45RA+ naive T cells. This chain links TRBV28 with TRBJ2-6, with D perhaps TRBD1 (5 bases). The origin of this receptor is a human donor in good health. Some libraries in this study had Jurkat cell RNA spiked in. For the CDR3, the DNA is TGTGCCAGAGTAGGGGCTGGGGCCAACGTCCTGACTTTC. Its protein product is CARVGAGANVLTF.